This T cell receptor (beta chain) came from a study of T cells in Graves' hyperthyroidism and ophthalmopathy. Overall study: Peripheral blood draws took place at initial diagnosis, ahead of any treatment.

The source material, RNA transcripts, was used to amplify TCR beta CDR3 regions. TCR CDR3 regions were first amplified by RT-PCR with HTBI primers. TCRdb called the multiplex PCR reads again in MiXCR, with one record for every CDR3 protein. In the table there are over 250,000 distinct CDR3 sequences, roughly 22% of which are singletons. This clonotype was found many times. Its antigen remains unknown. From germline, CDR1 is MDHEN and CDR2 SYDVKM. Trimming left V 3 bases short and J 8 bases short, with 16 bases between. The CDR3 is made up of 14 amino acids. Study-wide findings and caveats: Blood samples included most of the expanded thyroid clonotypes exceeding 0.001.

The chain has TRBV28 and TRBJ1-2; D is perhaps TRBD1 (6 bases). The sequenced sample consisted of blood. The clonotype comes from a man younger than 45 with Graves' ophthalmopathy. CDR3 residues: CASSFGGAAWGYTF. In DNA, the CDR3 is TGTGCCAGCAGTTTCGGGGGGGCGGCCTGGGGCTACACCTTC.